The 27 T cell receptor beta chains below were found in one sample sequenced in a study of shared clonotypes between healthy human individuals (dated by TCRdb to about 2020). Libraries were made using the immunoSEQ multiplex PCR assay. This is the immuneACCESS table as TCRdb keeps it, with only in-frame sequences that have V and J called. A part of the clones is gone; compared with another copy, unresolved V genes explain less than half, and the rest is unexplained. This sample comprises just over 95,000 clones, roughly two thirds of them detected only once. The biggest ten clones account for around 41% of the sample. Specimen: memory CD8+ T cells sorted from blood. The cell subset or site label on this specimen signifies: CD45RO+ cells pooled with CCR7-negative TemRA cells. These receptors originate from a man aged 25 to 40 in good health.

The rearrangement joins TRBV9 to TRBJ2-7; D gene uncertain. The length of the CDR3 is 13 residues. Germline CDR1 reads SGDLS; CDR2 reads YYNGEE. V lost 0 bases to trimming and J lost 4 bases, with 8 bases between them. The CDR3 sequence is CASSVEDGYEQYF. DNA of the CDR3: TGTGCCAGCAGCGTAGAGGACGGGTACGAGCAGTACTTC.

This sequence joins TRBV2 and TRBJ2-3; 9 bases map to TRBD2. CDR1 SNHLY and CDR2 FYNNEI come from the germline V gene. This CDR3 contains 15 residues. The V gene end was trimmed by 4 bases and the J gene end by 4 bases; junction bases not matched to a gene: 6. The CDR3 here is CASSVGTSSSDTQYF. The CDR3, as DNA: TGTGCCAGCAGTGTTGGGACTAGCAGCTCAGATACGCAGTATTTT.

V gene TRBV7-2 combines with J gene TRBJ1-5, with a weak D call TRBD1 (6 bases). Trimming removed 2 bases at V and 6 bases at J, with 8 bases between. The CDR3 has 13 amino acids. Germline V gene data show CDR1 as SGHTA and CDR2 as FQGNSA. CDR3 residues: CASSLPGVQPQHF. Written as DNA, the CDR3 is TGTGCCAGCAGCTTACCAGGGGTTCAGCCCCAGCATTTT. Full variable domain (outside the CDR3, taken from reference TRBV7-2 and TRBJ1-5): GAGVSQSPSNKVTEKGKDVELRCDPISGHTALYWYRQSLGQGLEFLIYFQGNSAPDKSGLPSDRFSAERTGGSVSTLTIQRTQQEDSAVYLCASSLPGVQPQHFGDGTRLSIL.

This sequence joins TRBV6-5 and TRBJ2-4; D perhaps matches TRBD1 (7 bases). Trimming cost V 0 bases and J 9 bases, with 18 bases left between them. Germline CDR1 MNHEY, CDR2 SVGAGI. The CDR3 sequence is 16 residues long. The CDR3 is CASSYSTPGAGGIQYF. CDR3 nucleotide sequence: TGTGCCAGCAGTTACTCGACCCCGGGGGCAGGGGGCATTCAGTACTTC.

This chain joins TRBV6-5 and TRBJ1-5; D is undetermined. CDR3 length equals 13 residues. Germline CDR1 is MNHEY and CDR2 is SVGAGI. Trimming shortened V by 1 base and J by 0 bases, and 1 base separated the two germline ends. DNA of the CDR3: TGTGCCAGCAGTTACTATAGCAATCAGCCCCAGCATTTT. This encodes CASSYYSNQPQHF.

The chain uses TRBV5-4 and TRBJ1-2; no clear D. The CDR3 has 13 amino acids. Germline V gives CDR1 SGHNT, CDR2 YYREEE (reference sequence). Trimming pared 1 base from V and 8 bases from J, leaving 12 bases between. The CDR3 region has the DNA TGTGCCAGCAGCTTGCAATCAGGTTGGGGCTACACCTTC. Translating gives CASSLQSGWGYTF.

The V gene is TRBV18, the J gene TRBJ2-7, with 9 bases matching TRBD1. With 5 bases clipped from V and 5 bases from J, the junction kept 7 bases outside the gene matches. The CDR3 sequence is 14 residues long. Looked up from germline, CDR1 is KGHSH and CDR2 is LQKENI. CDR3 nucleotides: TGTGCCAGCTCATCAGGGACAGGGTTAGACGAGCAGTACTTC. It specifies CASSSGTGLDEQYF.

The V call is TRBV28, the J call TRBJ2-7; D is possibly TRBD2 (6 bases). Trimming removed 3 bases at V and 4 bases at J, with 19 bases between. The CDR3 covers 16 residues. In germline, CDR1 is MDHEN, CDR2 SYDVKM. CDR3 residues: CASSFRPGDWRYEQYF. CDR3 nucleotide sequence: TGTGCCAGCAGTTTTAGGCCGGGGGATTGGAGGTACGAGCAGTACTTC.

J is TRBJ2-6 and V is TRBV27, with TRBD1 identical over 11 bases. J lost 4 bases, V lost 3 bases, and 5 bases had no gene match. This CDR3 region has 17 residues. CDR1 MNHEY and CDR2 SMNVEV come from the germline V gene (reference sequence). The CDR3 region has the DNA TGTGCCAGCAGTTTGGGACAGGGGGTGTACGGGGCCAACGTCCTGACTTTC. Its translation is CASSLGQGVYGANVLTF.

The V and J genes are TRBV13 and TRBJ2-7, with 8 bases lining up with TRBD2. V lost 0 bases to trimming and J lost 0 bases; unmatched junction nucleotides: 4. Germline-derived CDR1 and CDR2 are PRHDT and FYEKMQ (reference sequence). CDR3 length: 16 amino acids. The CDR3 DNA sequence: TGTGCCAGCAGCTTAGGGACCGGGACTAGCTCCTACGAGCAGTACTTC. Amino acid sequence: CASSLGTGTSSYEQYF.

The chain joins TRBV9 to TRBJ1-1; possibly TRBD1 for D (5 bases). Trimming shortened V by 4 bases and J by 4 bases, and 17 bases separated the two germline ends. CDR3 length equals 15 residues. Germline CDR1 is SGDLS and CDR2 is YYNGEE. CDR3 in amino acids: CASSPQTAWSTEAFF. The CDR3 DNA reads TGTGCCAGCAGCCCTCAGACAGCCTGGAGCACTGAAGCTTTCTTT. Variable domain in full (rest from reference TRBV9 and TRBJ1-1): DSGVTQTPKHLITATGQRVTLRCSPRSGDLSVYWYQQSLDQGLQFLIQYYNGEERAKGNILERFSAQQFPDLHSELNLSSLELGDSALYFCASSPQTAWSTEAFFGQGTRLTVV.

The chain combines TRBV5-4 with TRBJ2-2; possibly TRBD1 for D (5 bases). The CDR3 consists of 14 residues. With 2 bases removed from V and 5 bases from J, the gap between germline ends came to 10 bases. CDR1 and CDR2 (germline): SGHNT, YYREEE (reference sequence). The CDR3 region is CASSLEPGTGELFF. The CDR3 nucleotides read TGTGCCAGCAGCTTAGAACCAGGGACCGGGGAGCTGTTTTTT.

The V and J genes are TRBV7-9 and TRBJ2-4; the D gene is possibly TRBD1 (6 bases). Germline V gene data show CDR1 as SEHNR and CDR2 as FQNEAQ (reference sequence). The CDR3 length is 14 residues. Trimming stripped 5 bases from V and 3 bases from J, with 11 bases between. The CDR3 is CASSTSDSKNIQYF. In DNA, the CDR3 is TGTGCCAGCAGCACATCGGACAGCAAAAACATTCAGTACTTC.

The chain joins TRBV21-1 to TRBJ2-4; the table's D gene call, TRBD1, was not cross checked with the DNA. TRBV21-1 is assigned pseudogene status. The CDR3 extends over 17 amino acids. The CDR3 here is CASSKASRQGILNIQYF. Here the CDR3 DNA reads TGTGCCAGCAGCAAAGCGTCAAGACAGGGAATATTGAACATTCAGTACTTC.

This sequence joins TRBV19 and TRBJ1-2; no clear D. The CDR3 spans 12 residues. CDR1 and CDR2 from the germline V gene are LNHDA and SQIVND (reference sequence). The V gene lost 5 bases and the J gene lost 2 bases, with 6 bases spanning the gap. CDR3 nucleotides: TGTGCCAGTAGTCAGTTCAACTATGGCTACACCTTC. Protein product: CASSQFNYGYTF.

This chain links TRBV6-1 with TRBJ2-7; perhaps TRBD2 as D (5 bases). CDR3 length: 12 amino acids. V shed 10 bases and J shed 0 bases, with 10 bases lying between them. Per the germline V gene, CDR1 is MNHNS and CDR2 is SASEGT. CDR3 loop: CATRGYSYEQYF. DNA of the CDR3: TGTGCCACCCGAGGGTACTCCTACGAGCAGTACTTC.

This clone was observed at least ten times. The sample carries other DNA sequences with the same CDR3. The chain recombines TRBV6-6 with TRBJ2-7; D unresolved. V lost 4 bases to trimming and J lost 2 bases, with 9 bases between them. The germline gives CDR1 MNHNY, CDR2 SVGAGI (reference sequence). The CDR3 covers 13 residues. CDR3 region: CASSLDGTYEQYF. The CDR3 DNA is TGTGCCAGCAGTTTGGACGGTACCTACGAGCAGTACTTC.

This clone turned up a few times. The chain recombines TRBV5-1 with TRBJ1-4, with 12 bases that match TRBD1. Germline CDR1 is SGHRS and CDR2 is YFSETQ. Losses at the gene ends were 4 bases for V and 8 bases for J; bases not matched to a gene: 6. The CDR3 runs to 15 residues. In nucleotides, the CDR3 is TGCGCCAGCAGCAGAACCGGGACAGGGGGCGAAAAACTGTTTTTT. Translating it yields CASSRTGTGGEKLFF.

The chain joins TRBV28 to TRBJ2-1; 9 nucleotides agree with TRBD2. The CDR3 is 16 residues long. Germline V gene lookup returns CDR1 MDHEN and CDR2 SYDVKM. The J segment lost 7 bases and the V segment lost 2 bases, leaving 9 bases of the junction unmatched. CDR3 protein: CASSLTREGLGNEQFF. The CDR3 region has the DNA TGTGCCAGCAGTTTAACGCGGGAGGGCCTTGGAAATGAGCAGTTCTTC.

J is TRBJ1-4 and V is TRBV4-1; 9 nucleotides match TRBD1. This CDR3 is 19 amino acids long. Germline-derived CDR1 and CDR2 are MGHRA and YSYEKL. Trimming took 4 bases from V and 4 from J; bases not matched to a gene: 16. The CDR3 nucleotides are TGCGCCAGCAGCCGAATAATACGAATGCCGGGACAGGGTAATGAAAAACTGTTTTTT. Translated: CASSRIIRMPGQGNEKLFF.

The CDR3 sequence: CASSLMGLAPYNEQFF. Written as DNA, the CDR3 is TGTGCCAGCAGCTTAATGGGACTAGCACCCTACAATGAGCAGTTCTTC. The V call is TRBV11-2, the J call TRBJ2-1; 9 bases line up with TRBD2. The CDR3 runs 16 residues. Per the germline V gene, CDR1 is SGHAT and CDR2 is FQNNGV. After removal of 2 bases from V and 2 bases from J, the junction contained 4 bases not matched to a gene.

This clone was seen only a few times. J is TRBJ2-7 and V is TRBV29-1; weak D call: TRBD1 (6 bases). Trimming removed 2 bases at V and 6 bases at J, with 20 bases between. The CDR3 spans 15 residues. Germline CDR1 reads SQVTM; CDR2 reads ANQGSEA. The CDR3 DNA reads TGCAGCGTTGAAATTTTGGACAGCTCTCCTGGCGAGCAGTACTTC. The encoded protein is CSVEILDSSPGEQYF.

The rearrangement links TRBV6-4 to TRBJ2-1; 8 positions match TRBD2. V shed 0 bases, J shed 9 bases, and the junction held 4 bases outside the gene matches. There are 14 residues in the CDR3. CDR1 and CDR2 from the germline V gene are MRHNA and SNTAGT. CDR3 sequence: CASSDSIGRGEQFF. Here the CDR3 DNA reads TGTGCCAGCAGTGACTCCATCGGGAGGGGTGAGCAGTTCTTC.

V gene TRBV28 combines with J gene TRBJ2-7; no clear D gene. Between the trimmed V and J ends, which lost 8 bases and 2 bases, there was a span of 10 bases. CDR3 length: 12 amino acids. Germline V gives CDR1 MDHEN, CDR2 SYDVKM. CDR3 protein: CASGGITYEQYF. CDR3 sequence (DNA): TGTGCCAGCGGTGGGATTACCTACGAGCAGTACTTC.

The V gene is TRBV27, the J gene TRBJ2-1; 7 bases agree with TRBD2. This CDR3 contains 17 residues. From germline, CDR1 is MNHEY and CDR2 SMNVEV (reference sequence). The V gene end was trimmed by 5 bases and the J gene end by 6 bases; junction bases not matched to a gene: 16. CDR3 residues: CASSTRDYPGLGNEQFF. The CDR3 DNA reads TGTGCCAGCAGTACCCGGGACTACCCAGGGTTAGGCAATGAGCAGTTCTTC.

This rearrangement joins TRBV18 to TRBJ2-4; D unclear. V lost 3 bases and J 2 bases, leaving 8 bases between the germline ends. CDR1 is KGHSH and CDR2 is LQKENI in the germline V gene. The CDR3 has 14 residues. CDR3 nucleotide sequence: TGTGCCAGCTCACCCCCCAGTACCAAAAACATTCAGTACTTC. This sequence encodes CASSPPSTKNIQYF.

The sample holds many counts of this clone. The V call is TRBV18, the J call TRBJ2-2, with D perhaps given as TRBD1 or TRBD2 (6 bases each). CDR1 and CDR2 (germline): KGHSH, LQKENI. V was clipped by 3 bases and J by 8 bases, with 19 bases between them. This CDR3 comprises 16 residues. The CDR3 spells CASSPVGFGGSGELFF. In nucleotides, the CDR3 is TGTGCCAGCTCACCGGTCGGATTCGGGGGCTCTGGGGAGCTGTTTTTT.